The 13 T cell receptor beta chains below all came from one sample that was sequenced in a study of beta chain features in type 1 diabetes. Study-wide results and caveats: Moderately but significantly shorter TCRB CDR3s were found in Type 1 diabetes patients in all four CD4+ subsets.

No cognate antigen is known for these TCRs. The isolated RNA, all of it, was reverse transcribed, so expressed TCRB transcripts were what got sequenced. This table comes from immunoSEQ multiplex PCR, and its TCRdb copy is limited to in-frame clones, with some not included. The sample lists 600,000 to 700,000 clones; 9.5% to 15% were seen once. Sequences were obtained from naive CD4+ T cells from blood. Every receptor here comes from a man aged 25 to 45 with type 1 diabetes.

This chain connects TRBV7-8 to TRBJ2-1; D is ambiguous. The V end lost 1 base, the J end lost 4 bases, and 8 bases lay between the germline ends. The V gene's germline CDR1 is SGHVS and CDR2 FQNEAQ. The CDR3 extends over 14 amino acids. CDR3 nucleotide sequence: TGTGCCAGCAGCTTAGGATTGGAGTACAATGAGCAGTTCTTC. Protein: CASSLGLEYNEQFF.

This chain connects TRBV5-8 to TRBJ2-7, with D possibly being TRBD2 (5 bases). Trimming removed 4 bases at V and 2 bases at J, with 13 bases between. This CDR3 has 14 residues. CDR1 and CDR2 from the germline V gene are SGHTS and YDEGEE. The CDR3 coding sequence is TGTGCCAGCAGCGTCGGACGAGGGCCCTACGAGCAGTACTTC. Its protein is CASSVGRGPYEQYF.

This clone was counted a few times. The chain carries TRBV30 and TRBJ2-7; D call uncertain. The CDR3 has 12 amino acids. Germline V gene data show CDR1 as GTSNPN and CDR2 as SVGIG (reference sequence). The germline V and J ends were trimmed by 4 bases and 4 bases, with 11 bases remaining between them. The CDR3 DNA follows: TGTGCCTGGACCGCACAGAGTTACGAGCAGTACTTC. It encodes CAWTAQSYEQYF.

The table lists this clone with a few counts. V is TRBV28 and J is TRBJ2-1; D is tentatively TRBD1 or TRBD2 (7 bases each). From germline, CDR1 is MDHEN and CDR2 SYDVKM. V dropped 3 bases and J dropped 8 bases, with 20 bases sitting between them. The CDR3 length is 16 residues. The CDR3 DNA follows: TGTGCCAGCAGTTTGGGAGGGACAGCCATTAGCGATGAGCAGTTCTTC. Encoded protein: CASSLGGTAISDEQFF.

The chain employs TRBV7-2 and TRBJ2-1; D not resolved. The germline gives CDR1 SGHTA, CDR2 FQGNSA. V was shortened by 5 bases and J by 2 bases, with 13 bases between the two germline ends. The CDR3 is 15 residues long. CDR3 DNA: TGTGCCAGCAGCGTTAAGTGGGGAACCTACAATGAGCAGTTCTTC. Its translation is CASSVKWGTYNEQFF.

Only a few counts were recorded for this clone. The CDR3 nucleotides read TGTGCCACCAGCAGAGATCGCGGGTTTACAGATACGCAGTATTTT. This encodes CATSRDRGFTDTQYF. The genes are TRBV15 and TRBJ2-3, with D perhaps matching TRBD2 (5 bases). The CDR3 is 15 residues long. Trimming removed 0 bases from V and 3 bases from J, with 10 bases in between. Germline CDR1 and CDR2: LNHNV and YYDKDF (reference sequence). Drawing the rest from reference TRBV15 and TRBJ2-3, the complete variable domain is DAMVIQNPRYQVTQFGKPVTLSCSQTLNHNVMYWYQQKSSQAPKLLFHYYDKDFNNEADTPDNFQSRRPNTSFCFLDIRSPGLGDTAMYLCATSRDRGFTDTQYFGPGTRLTVL.

The chain recombines TRBV28 with TRBJ2-1; 12 bases are a match to TRBD2. The CDR3 length is 17 residues. Germline CDR1 is MDHEN and CDR2 is SYDVKM. V lost 5 bases to trimming and J lost 2 bases; unmatched junction nucleotides: 7. The CDR3 here is CASSPASSGGAYNEQFF. The CDR3 coding sequence is TGTGCCAGCAGTCCCGCCTCTAGCGGGGGGGCCTACAATGAGCAGTTCTTC.

This clone turned up a few times. The rearrangement joins TRBV29-1 to TRBJ2-7; no clear D gene. The CDR3 runs 11 residues. Trimming stripped 4 bases from V and 1 base from J, with 5 bases between. Germline V gene data show CDR1 as SQVTM and CDR2 as ANQGSEA. Written as DNA, the CDR3 is TGCAGCGTTGGTGATTCCTACGAGCAGTACTTC. Amino acid sequence: CSVGDSYEQYF.

The sample holds a few counts of this clone. The chain has TRBV20-1 and TRBJ1-4, with D unclear. V lost 5 bases to trimming and J lost 12 bases, with 10 bases between them. Germline CDR1 is DFQATT and CDR2 is SNEGSKA (reference sequence). The CDR3 is 10 residues long. The CDR3 bases are TGCAGTGCTTGGGAGGACCAACTGTTTTTT. The encoded protein is CSAWEDQLFF.

The CDR3 region has the DNA TGCGCCAGCAGCCCAGGGGTATCTAGCAATCAGCCCCAGCATTTT. Amino acid sequence: CASSPGVSSNQPQHF. The chain links TRBV5-1 to TRBJ1-5; the D gene is possibly TRBD1 (6 bases). The CDR3 length is 15 residues. Germline V gene sequence: CDR1 SGHRS, CDR2 YFSETQ. Trimming left V 4 bases short and J 0 bases short, with 11 bases between.

CDR3 in DNA: TGTGCCAGCAGCTCGATCCGGGACAGGGCCCACGAGCAGTACTTC. Encoded protein: CASSSIRDRAHEQYF. The V call is TRBV11-2, the J call TRBJ2-7; 9 bases are shared with TRBD1. Trimming took 4 bases from V and 5 from J; bases not matched to a gene: 9. The CDR3 runs 15 residues. Germline CDR1 is SGHAT and CDR2 is FQNNGV.

This clone has a handful of counts. The chain has TRBV28 and TRBJ1-4; 7 bases are shared with TRBD1. With V trimmed by 10 bases and J by 4 bases, 6 bases remained unmatched. Germline V lookup: CDR1 MDHEN, CDR2 SYDVKM. The CDR3 is 13 residues long. The CDR3 sequence is CATTGQINEKLFF. The CDR3 DNA reads TGTGCCACCACGGGACAGATTAATGAAAAACTGTTTTTT.

The chain recombines TRBV7-8 with TRBJ2-7; 9 positions agree with TRBD1. CDR3 size: 14 residues. V shed 3 bases, J shed 2 bases, and the junction held 2 bases outside the gene matches. In germline, CDR1 is SGHVS, CDR2 FQNEAQ. The chain's CDR3 is CASSLRQGAYEQYF. CDR3 in DNA: TGTGCCAGCAGCTTGCGACAGGGGGCCTACGAGCAGTACTTC. The variable domain in full, completed from reference TRBV7-8 and TRBJ2-7, reads GAGVSQSPRYKVAKRGQDVALRCDPISGHVSLFWYQQALGQGPEFLTYFQNEAQLDKSGLPSDRFFAERPEGSVSTLKIQRTQQEDSAVYLCASSLRQGAYEQYFGPGTRLTVT.